This entry lists 27 T cell receptor beta chains sequenced from one sample in a study of T cells in tuberculosis. Thawed, overnight-rested PBMC were stained with GMM-loaded CD1B tetramer, viability dye and anti-CD3, then sorted. The lipid loaded on the CD1B tetramers was C32 glucose monomycolate from Rhodococcus equi. Sequencing was performed with immunoSEQ multiplex PCR; in TCRdb, only in-frame clones are kept and a portion is missing. The sample holds roughly 60,000 clones, approximately 81% seen once. What was sequenced was CD1b-GMM tetramer-negative cells sorted from PBMCs. The receptors were sampled from an adult woman with latent tuberculosis.

This chain uses TRBV5-1 with TRBJ1-3, with D uncertain. Germline CDR1 and CDR2: SGHRS and YFSETQ. This CDR3 spans 13 amino acids. Deletions cut 4 bases from V and 3 bases from J, with 8 bases between. The CDR3 coding sequence is TGCGCCAGCAGCGCTTCGGGTGGAAACACCATATATTTT. It translates to CASSASGGNTIYF.

V is TRBV28 and J is TRBJ2-7; perhaps TRBD1 as D (7 bases). The CDR3 runs to 14 residues. Germline CDR1 and CDR2: MDHEN and SYDVKM. V gave up 6 bases and J gave up 3 bases, with 15 bases separating them. CDR3 nucleotide sequence: TGTGCCAGCAGGGCAGGAGGGACAGACTACGAGCAGTACTTC. Translation: CASRAGGTDYEQYF.

The rearrangement links TRBV5-1 to TRBJ2-5, with D possibly TRBD1 on 6 matching bases. The J call is uncertain, as TRBJ2-7 better fits the DNA end. Germline V gives CDR1 SGHRS, CDR2 YFSETQ. The CDR3 sequence is 14 residues long. CDR3 region: CASSLTGGGYEQYF. The CDR3, as DNA: TGCGCCAGCAGCTTGACTGGGGGCGGCTACGAGCAGTACTTC.

The rearrangement links TRBV4-2 to TRBJ2-1; a possible D gene is TRBD2 (6 bases). Trimming cost V 2 bases and J 8 bases, with 16 bases left between them. The germline V gene has CDR1 LGHNA and CDR2 YNFKEQ. The CDR3 extends over 15 amino acids. Here the CDR3 reads CASSQSPQGGDEQFF. CDR3 DNA sequence: TGTGCCAGCAGCCAATCCCCCCAGGGAGGAGATGAGCAGTTCTTC.

This chain joins TRBV4-1 and TRBJ2-7; 11 positions match TRBD2. The CDR3 is 14 residues long. Per germline, CDR1 MGHRA and CDR2 YSYEKL. J gave up 7 bases and V 4 bases, and 6 bases lay outside the gene matches. The CDR3 loop reads CASSRLAGFQEQYF. As DNA, the CDR3 is TGCGCCAGCAGCCGACTAGCGGGGTTTCAAGAGCAGTACTTC.

The chain employs TRBV2 and TRBJ1-1, with 8 bases matching TRBD1. From germline, CDR1 is SNHLY and CDR2 FYNNEI. This CDR3 has 15 amino acids. V trimming: 7 bases; J trimming: 1 base; junction bases outside the gene matches: 8. CDR3 sequence: CASKGQGLRNTEAFF. Here the CDR3 DNA reads TGTGCCAGCAAAGGACAGGGCCTTCGGAACACTGAAGCTTTCTTT.

The V gene is TRBV19, the J gene TRBJ1-2; 8 bases are a match to TRBD1. Germline loops: CDR1 LNHDA, CDR2 SQIVND (reference sequence). The CDR3 contains 13 residues. V shed 5 bases, J shed 4 bases, and the junction held 3 bases outside the gene matches. The CDR3 loop reads CASSETGAYGYTF. The CDR3 DNA reads TGTGCCAGTAGTGAGACAGGGGCCTATGGCTACACCTTC.

In this sample, this clone turned up once. The DNA of the CDR3 is TGCGCCAGCAGCTCTCCGGGACTAGCGGGAGGTCCCTCCTACGAGCAGTACTTC. Translated, it gives CASSSPGLAGGPSYEQYF. This chain links TRBV5-1 with TRBJ2-7; the match to TRBD2 covers 15 bases. CDR1 is SGHRS, CDR2 YFSETQ, per germline. Trimming removed 3 bases from V and 0 bases from J; junction bases left unmatched: 7. The CDR3 consists of 18 residues.

The chain has TRBV10-3 and TRBJ2-3; 9 bases fit TRBD2. With 6 bases clipped from V and 3 bases from J, the junction kept 4 bases outside the gene matches. Germline V gives CDR1 ENHRY, CDR2 SYGVKD. CDR3 length: 14 residues. The CDR3 DNA reads as TGTGCCATCAGCGCTAGCGGGAATACAGATACGCAGTATTTT. Amino acid sequence: CAISASGNTDTQYF.

The rearrangement links TRBV5-4 to TRBJ2-7, with D possibly being TRBD1 (7 bases). The germline V gene encodes CDR1 SGHNT and CDR2 YYREEE (reference sequence). V lost 1 base, J lost 2 bases, and 10 bases lay in between. CDR3 length equals 14 residues. The CDR3 is CASSLQGGTYEQYF. The CDR3 DNA sequence: TGTGCCAGCAGCTTGCAGGGGGGTACCTACGAGCAGTACTTC.

This chain uses TRBV9 with TRBJ2-3, with D hard to call. The CDR3 sequence is 14 residues long. The V end was cut by 0 bases, the J end by 1 base, with 6 bases between. Per germline, CDR1 SGDLS and CDR2 YYNGEE. CDR3 sequence: CASSVGLRTDTQYF. The CDR3 DNA reads as TGTGCCAGCAGCGTAGGACTGCGCACAGATACGCAGTATTTT.

The chain is built from TRBV4-2 and TRBJ2-3; TRBD2 aligns across 11 bases. Trimming took 3 bases from V and 4 from J; bases not matched to a gene: 9. The CDR3 sequence is 17 residues long. Per germline, CDR1 LGHNA and CDR2 YNFKEQ. CDR3 coding DNA: TGTGCCAGCAGCCAGGCTAGCGGGGGGCTTCCCCCAGATACGCAGTATTTT. Its protein is CASSQASGGLPPDTQYF.

This sequence joins TRBV19 and TRBJ1-6; 7 positions match TRBD1. V lost 4 bases to trimming and J lost 10 bases; unmatched junction nucleotides: 10. Germline loops: CDR1 LNHDA, CDR2 SQIVND (reference sequence). There are 15 residues in the CDR3. CDR3 residues: CASSTVQGPRSPLHF. The CDR3 coding sequence is TGTGCCAGTAGTACCGTACAGGGGCCGCGGTCACCCCTCCACTTT.

This chain links TRBV6-1 with TRBJ1-1; 9 bases are shared with TRBD1. The V gene's germline CDR1 is MNHNS and CDR2 SASEGT. V gave up 3 bases and J gave up 0 bases; unmatched junction bases: 2. CDR3 length: 15 residues. CDR3 region: CASSEDRGMNTEAFF. The CDR3 nucleotides read TGTGCCAGCAGTGAGGACAGGGGTATGAACACTGAAGCTTTCTTT.

V gene TRBV7-2 combines with J gene TRBJ1-1; D might be TRBD1 (5 bases). This CDR3 contains 14 residues. CDR1 SGHTA and CDR2 FQGNSA come from the germline V gene. Between the trimmed V and J ends, which lost 5 bases and 10 bases, there was a span of 20 bases. The CDR3 DNA reads as TGTGCCAGCAGCCAAGGCGTCGGGCAGGGCGGAGCTTTCTTT. It translates to CASSQGVGQGGAFF.

V gene TRBV6-5 combines with J gene TRBJ2-5, with D unclear. Per the germline V gene, CDR1 is MNHEY and CDR2 is SVGAGI. This CDR3 has 12 residues. Trimming left V 5 bases short and J 3 bases short, with 7 bases between. This chain's CDR3 is CASSRRKETQYF. As DNA, the CDR3 is TGTGCCAGCAGTCGTAGAAAAGAGACCCAGTACTTC.

The chain combines TRBV5-4 with TRBJ2-2; 15 positions match TRBD2. From germline, CDR1 is SGHNT and CDR2 YYREEE (reference sequence). Unmatched junction bases numbered 3, after V lost 4 bases and J lost 2 bases. The CDR3 runs 17 residues. Here the CDR3 reads CASSGGLAGGNTGELFF. The CDR3 bases are TGTGCCAGCAGCGGGGGACTAGCGGGAGGTAACACCGGGGAGCTGTTTTTT.

This clone was observed a single time. The chain employs TRBV6-6 and TRBJ2-3, with 7 bases aligning to TRBD2. Germline CDR1 reads MNHNY; CDR2 reads SVGAGI (reference sequence). Germline trimming cut 5 bases from V and 5 bases from J; bases unmatched to any gene: 13. This CDR3 is built from 16 residues. DNA of the CDR3: TGTGCCAGCAGTCCACCCGGGGTTACGGGGGGAGATACGCAGTATTTT. Its protein is CASSPPGVTGGDTQYF.

CDR3 amino acids: CASSKGEETQYF. For the CDR3, the DNA is TGTGCCAGCAGTAAGGGGGAAGAGACCCAGTACTTC. The chain employs TRBV2 and TRBJ2-5; D perhaps matches TRBD1 (6 bases). The V end was cut by 5 bases, the J end by 3 bases, with 7 bases between. CDR3 length: 12 residues. From germline, CDR1 is SNHLY and CDR2 FYNNEI. Full variable domain (outside the CDR3, taken from reference TRBV2 and TRBJ2-5): EPEVTQTPSHQVTQMGQEVILRCVPISNHLYFYWYRQILGQKVEFLVSFYNNEISEKSEIFDDQFSVERPDGSNFTLKIRSTKLEDSAMYFCASSKGEETQYFGPGTRLLVL.

Concerning this clone: This sample also contains other DNA sequences that code for the same CDR3. The chain carries TRBV27 and TRBJ2-7; maybe TRBD2 (5 bases). V gave up 0 bases and J gave up 0 bases, with 9 bases separating them. This CDR3 comprises 15 residues. CDR1 and CDR2 from the germline V gene are MNHEY and SMNVEV (reference sequence). CDR3 protein: CASSLSIRGSYEQYF. The DNA of the CDR3 is TGTGCCAGCAGTTTATCGATCCGGGGCTCCTACGAGCAGTACTTC.

Written as DNA, the CDR3 is TGTGCCAGCAGCTTGGGCCAGGTGAGGGTAACGACTGAAGCTTTCTTT. Its protein product is CASSLGQVRVTTEAFF. This sequence joins TRBV5-5 and TRBJ1-1; D ambiguous. Deletions cut 0 bases from V and 5 bases from J, with 17 bases between. Germline V gene lookup returns CDR1 SGHKS and CDR2 YYEKEE (reference sequence). The CDR3 is 16 residues long. The full variable domain, its missing parts supplied by reference TRBV5-5 and TRBJ1-1, is DAGVTQSPTHLIKTRGQQVTLRCSPISGHKSVSWYQQVLGQGPQFIFQYYEKEERGRGNFPDRFSARQFPNYSSELNVNALLLGDSALYLCASSLGQVRVTTEAFFGQGTRLTVV.

The rearrangement links TRBV5-1 to TRBJ2-2; 7 nucleotides align to TRBD2. Germline CDR1 SGHRS, CDR2 YFSETQ. V was clipped by 3 bases and J by 2 bases; unmatched bases: 4. This CDR3 has 15 residues. The CDR3 spells CASSWGTTNTGELFF. CDR3 coding DNA: TGCGCCAGCAGCTGGGGGACTACCAACACCGGGGAGCTGTTTTTT.

The CDR3 loop is CASSLFSTGNNEQYF. The CDR3 nucleotides are TGTGCCAGCAGCTTATTTAGCACAGGGAACAACGAGCAGTACTTC. The chain recombines TRBV7-9 with TRBJ2-7; tentatively, D is TRBD1 (6 bases). The CDR3 extends over 15 amino acids. The ends were cut back, 2 bases at V and 5 bases at J, with 16 bases in the middle. Germline CDR1 reads SEHNR; CDR2 reads FQNEAQ (reference sequence).

The chain links TRBV5-5 to TRBJ1-5, with TRBD1 matching 8 bases. This CDR3 is built from 16 residues. Germline V lookup: CDR1 SGHKS, CDR2 YYEKEE (reference sequence). The trim removed 4 bases at V and 2 bases at J, leaving 8 bases unmatched. In DNA, the CDR3 is TGTGCCAGCAGCGGACAGGGAAAGGGGGGCAATCAGCCCCAGCATTTT. As protein: CASSGQGKGGNQPQHF.

The chain combines TRBV28 with TRBJ1-3; TRBD1 matches 9 bases. Trimming cost V 7 bases and J 0 bases; bases outside gene matches: 4. The CDR3 runs to 15 residues. CDR1 is MDHEN and CDR2 is SYDVKM in the germline V gene. CDR3 region: CASIPGQGSGNTIYF. Here the CDR3 DNA reads TGTGCCAGCATCCCGGGACAGGGCTCTGGAAACACCATATATTTT.

The V call is TRBV28, the J call TRBJ1-1, with D possibly being TRBD1 (6 bases). The CDR3 length is 11 residues. Germline V lookup: CDR1 MDHEN, CDR2 SYDVKM. V gave up 8 bases and J gave up 9 bases, with 13 bases separating them. The CDR3 loop is CASRTDSKAFF. The CDR3 coding sequence is TGTGCCAGCCGAACGGACAGTAAAGCTTTCTTT.

V and J are TRBV7-2 and TRBJ1-2; TRBD1 matches 8 bases. Germline V gene lookup returns CDR1 SGHTA and CDR2 FQGNSA. Unmatched junction bases numbered 8, after V lost 5 bases and J lost 3 bases. The CDR3 length is 15 residues. The CDR3 here is CASSTTRDRYYGYTF. CDR3 DNA sequence: TGTGCCAGCAGCACAACACGGGACAGGTACTATGGCTACACCTTC.